Detailed here is one TCR beta chain. The antigen is not known. This entry belongs to a study of shared clonotypes between healthy human individuals. The overall study: Those who served as donors were a couple of women and three men between the ages of 18 and 49.

CDR1 and CDR2 (germline): SGDLS, YYNGEE. V lost 6 bases, J lost 3 bases, and 17 bases lay in between. The CDR3 spans 15 residues. Broader study findings: Clonotypes that were shared across four donors made up about 5.1% of naive CD4 clonotypes.

Clones were sequenced by immunoSEQ multiplex PCR, and TCRdb holds only the in-frame ones, with some missing. The data hold around 560,000 clones, with around 96% observed a single time. Positively selected for CCR7, the CD45RO-negative cells used as naive CD8 cells excluded terminally differentiated effector memory CD45RA+ cells. The chain has TRBV9 and TRBJ2-3, with D tentatively TRBD2 (6 bases). Sequencing was performed on naive CD8+ T cells sorted from blood. The sequence came from a woman between 25 and 40 years old in good health. The DNA of the CDR3 is TGTGCCAGCACTGAGGGGACTTCGGGTACAGATACGCAGTATTTT. Residues: CASTEGTSGTDTQYF. The complete variable domain, with remaining parts taken from reference TRBV9 and TRBJ2-3, reads DSGVTQTPKHLITATGQRVTLRCSPRSGDLSVYWYQQSLDQGLQFLIQYYNGEERAKGNILERFSAQQFPDLHSELNLSSLELGDSALYFCASTEGTSGTDTQYFGPGTRLTVL.